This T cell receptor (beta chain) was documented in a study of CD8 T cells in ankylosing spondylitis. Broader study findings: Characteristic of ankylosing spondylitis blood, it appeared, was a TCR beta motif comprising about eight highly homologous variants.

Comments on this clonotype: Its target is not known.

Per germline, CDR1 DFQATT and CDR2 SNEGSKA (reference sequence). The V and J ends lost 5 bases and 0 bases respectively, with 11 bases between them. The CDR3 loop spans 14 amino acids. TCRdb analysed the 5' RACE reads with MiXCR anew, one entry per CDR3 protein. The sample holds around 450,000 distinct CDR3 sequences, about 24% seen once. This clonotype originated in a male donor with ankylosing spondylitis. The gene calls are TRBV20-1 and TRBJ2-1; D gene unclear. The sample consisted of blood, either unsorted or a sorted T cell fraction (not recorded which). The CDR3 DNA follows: TGCAGTGCTGCCGGACCGAGCTCCTACAATGAGCAGTTCTTC. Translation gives CSAAGPSSYNEQFF.